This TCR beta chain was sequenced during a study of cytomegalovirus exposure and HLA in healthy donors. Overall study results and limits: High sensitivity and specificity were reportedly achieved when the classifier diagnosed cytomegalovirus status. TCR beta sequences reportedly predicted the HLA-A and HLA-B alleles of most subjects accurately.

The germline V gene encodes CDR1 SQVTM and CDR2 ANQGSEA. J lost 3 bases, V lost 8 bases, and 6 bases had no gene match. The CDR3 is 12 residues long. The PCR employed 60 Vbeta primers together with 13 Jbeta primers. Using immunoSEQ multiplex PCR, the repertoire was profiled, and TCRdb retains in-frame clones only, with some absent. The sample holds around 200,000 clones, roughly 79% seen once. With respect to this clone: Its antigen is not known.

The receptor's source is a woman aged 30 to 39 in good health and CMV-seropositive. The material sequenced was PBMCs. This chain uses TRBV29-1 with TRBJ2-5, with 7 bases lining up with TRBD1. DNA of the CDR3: TGCAGCCAGGGGGTAACGGAAGAGACCCAGTACTTC. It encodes CSQGVTEETQYF.